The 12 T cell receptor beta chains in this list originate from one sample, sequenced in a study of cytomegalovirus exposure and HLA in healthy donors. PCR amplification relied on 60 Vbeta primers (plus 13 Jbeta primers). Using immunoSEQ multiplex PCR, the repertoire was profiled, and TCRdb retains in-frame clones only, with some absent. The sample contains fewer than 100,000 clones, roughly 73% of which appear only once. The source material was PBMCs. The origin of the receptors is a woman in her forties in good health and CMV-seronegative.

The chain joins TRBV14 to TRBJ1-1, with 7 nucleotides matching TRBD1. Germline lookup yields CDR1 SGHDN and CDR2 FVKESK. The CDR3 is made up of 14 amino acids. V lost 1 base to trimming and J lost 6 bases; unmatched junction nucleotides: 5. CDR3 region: CASSQGTGGSEAFF. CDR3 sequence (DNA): TGTGCCAGCAGCCAAGGGACAGGCGGTTCTGAAGCTTTCTTT.

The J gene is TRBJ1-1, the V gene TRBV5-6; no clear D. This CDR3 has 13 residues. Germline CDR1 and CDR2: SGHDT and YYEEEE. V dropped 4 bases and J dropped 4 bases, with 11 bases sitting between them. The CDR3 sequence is CASSPIISTEAFF. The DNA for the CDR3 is TGTGCCAGCAGCCCGATTATTAGCACTGAAGCTTTCTTT. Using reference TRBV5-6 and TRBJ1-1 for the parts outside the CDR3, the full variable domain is DAGVTQSPTHLIKTRGQQVTLRCSPKSGHDTVSWYQQALGQGPQFIFQYYEEEERQRGNFPDRFSGHQFPNYSSELNVNALLLGDSALYLCASSPIISTEAFFGQGTRLTVV.

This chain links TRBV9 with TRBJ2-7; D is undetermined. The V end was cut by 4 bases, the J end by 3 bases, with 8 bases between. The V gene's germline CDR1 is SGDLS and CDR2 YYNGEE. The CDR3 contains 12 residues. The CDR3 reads CASSSFDYEQYF. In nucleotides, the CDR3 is TGTGCCAGCAGCAGCTTTGACTACGAGCAGTACTTC.

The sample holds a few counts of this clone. The DNA for the CDR3 is TGTGCCAGCAGCCTGGGGACAGGACTCACCTACGAGCAGTACTTC. Its translation: CASSLGTGLTYEQYF. This chain uses TRBV14 with TRBJ2-7, with TRBD1 identical over 8 bases. Germline V gene data show CDR1 as SGHDN and CDR2 as FVKESK. The CDR3 is 15 amino acids. V lost 4 bases and J lost 2; bases outside the gene matches: 7.

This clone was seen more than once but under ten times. This CDR3 reads CASSFSGGRVGNEQFF. Written as DNA, the CDR3 is TGTGCCAGCAGCTTTTCCGGGGGGAGGGTCGGAAATGAGCAGTTCTTC. V is TRBV7-3 and J is TRBJ2-1, with 7 bases fitting TRBD2. Germline V gene data show CDR1 as SGHTA and CDR2 as FQGTGA. The V segment lost 3 bases and the J segment 7 bases; nucleotides outside the gene matches: 12. The CDR3 has 16 amino acids.

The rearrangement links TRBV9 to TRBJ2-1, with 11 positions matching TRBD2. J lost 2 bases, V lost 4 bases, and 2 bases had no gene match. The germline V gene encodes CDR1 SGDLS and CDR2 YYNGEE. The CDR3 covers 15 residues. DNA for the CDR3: TGTGCCAGCAGCATTAGCGGGGGGGCCTACAATGAGCAGTTCTTC. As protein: CASSISGGAYNEQFF.

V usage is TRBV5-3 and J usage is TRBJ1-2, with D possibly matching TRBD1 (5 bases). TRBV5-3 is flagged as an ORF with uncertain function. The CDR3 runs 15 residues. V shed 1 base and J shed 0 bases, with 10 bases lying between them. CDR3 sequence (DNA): TGTGCCAGAAGCTTGATCCCCAGGGCTAACTATGGCTACACCTTC. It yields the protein CARSLIPRANYGYTF.

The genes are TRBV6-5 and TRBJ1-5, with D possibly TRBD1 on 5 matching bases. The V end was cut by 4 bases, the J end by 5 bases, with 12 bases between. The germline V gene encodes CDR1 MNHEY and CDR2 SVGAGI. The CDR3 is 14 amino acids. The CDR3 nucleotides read TGTGCCAGCAGTTCGGGACTGGGATATCAGCCCCAGCATTTT. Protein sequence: CASSSGLGYQPQHF.

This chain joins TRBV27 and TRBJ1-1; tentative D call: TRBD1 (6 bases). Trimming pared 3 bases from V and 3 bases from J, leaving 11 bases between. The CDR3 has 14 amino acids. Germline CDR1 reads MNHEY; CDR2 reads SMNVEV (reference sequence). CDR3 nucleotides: TGTGCCAGCAGTTTCCGGGGGGCCCACACTGAAGCTTTCTTT. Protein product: CASSFRGAHTEAFF.

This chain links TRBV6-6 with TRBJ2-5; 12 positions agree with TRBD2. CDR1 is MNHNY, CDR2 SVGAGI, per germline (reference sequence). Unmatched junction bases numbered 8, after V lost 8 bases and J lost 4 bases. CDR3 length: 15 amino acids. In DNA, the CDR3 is TGTGCCAGCCTGCTTGGACTAGCGGGGACAGAGACCCAGTACTTC. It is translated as CASLLGLAGTETQYF.

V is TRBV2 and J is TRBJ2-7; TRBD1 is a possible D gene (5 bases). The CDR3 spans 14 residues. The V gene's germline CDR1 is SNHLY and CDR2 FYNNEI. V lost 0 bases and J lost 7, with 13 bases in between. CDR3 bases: TGTGCCAGCAGTGAAGCGACGGGCAGGGATGAGCAGTACTTC. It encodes CASSEATGRDEQYF.

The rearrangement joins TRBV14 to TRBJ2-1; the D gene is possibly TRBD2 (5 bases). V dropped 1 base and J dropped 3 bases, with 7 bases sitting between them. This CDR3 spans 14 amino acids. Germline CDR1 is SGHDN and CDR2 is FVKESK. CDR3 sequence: CASSQADYYNEQFF. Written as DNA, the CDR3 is TGTGCCAGCAGCCAAGCCGACTACTACAATGAGCAGTTCTTC.